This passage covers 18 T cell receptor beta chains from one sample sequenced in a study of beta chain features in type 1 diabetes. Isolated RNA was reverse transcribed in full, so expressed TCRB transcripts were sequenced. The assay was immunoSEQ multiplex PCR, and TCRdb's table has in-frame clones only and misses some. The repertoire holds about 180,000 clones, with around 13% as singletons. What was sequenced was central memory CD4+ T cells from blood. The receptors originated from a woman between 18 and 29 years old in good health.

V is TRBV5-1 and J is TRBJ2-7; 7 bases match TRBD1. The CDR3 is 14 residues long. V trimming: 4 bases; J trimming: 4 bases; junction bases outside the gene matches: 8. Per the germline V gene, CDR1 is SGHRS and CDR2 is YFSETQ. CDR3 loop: CASSEPGQSYEQYF. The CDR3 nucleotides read TGCGCCAGCAGCGAGCCGGGACAGAGTTACGAGCAGTACTTC.

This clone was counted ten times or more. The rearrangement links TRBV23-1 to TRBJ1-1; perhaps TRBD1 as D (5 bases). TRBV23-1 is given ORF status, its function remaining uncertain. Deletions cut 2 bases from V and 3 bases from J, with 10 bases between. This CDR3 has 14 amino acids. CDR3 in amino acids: CASSQMRQHTEAFF. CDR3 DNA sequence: TGCGCCAGCAGTCAAATGAGACAGCACACTGAAGCTTTCTTT.

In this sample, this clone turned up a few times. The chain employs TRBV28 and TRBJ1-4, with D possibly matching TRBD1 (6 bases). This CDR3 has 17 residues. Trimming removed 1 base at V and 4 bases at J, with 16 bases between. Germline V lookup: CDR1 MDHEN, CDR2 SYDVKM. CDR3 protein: CASSLYGAGQINEKLFF. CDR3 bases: TGTGCCAGCAGTTTATACGGTGCCGGACAGATTAATGAAAAACTGTTTTTT.

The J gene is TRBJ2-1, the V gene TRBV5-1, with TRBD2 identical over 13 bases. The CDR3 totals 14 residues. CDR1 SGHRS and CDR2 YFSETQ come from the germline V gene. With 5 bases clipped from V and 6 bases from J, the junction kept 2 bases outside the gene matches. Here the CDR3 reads CASRGLAGINEQFF. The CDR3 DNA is TGCGCCAGCAGGGGACTAGCGGGGATCAATGAGCAGTTCTTC.

This CDR3 reads CASSWDSEVYPFENIQYF. The CDR3, as DNA: TGTGCCAGCAGCTGGGACAGTGAAGTATATCCTTTCGAAAACATTCAGTACTTC. J is TRBJ2-4 and V is TRBV7-9, with 7 bases aligning to TRBD1. CDR3 size: 18 residues. Trimming at V came to 4 bases and at J to 5 bases, leaving 17 bases not matched to a gene. Germline-derived CDR1 and CDR2 are SEHNR and FQNEAQ (reference sequence).

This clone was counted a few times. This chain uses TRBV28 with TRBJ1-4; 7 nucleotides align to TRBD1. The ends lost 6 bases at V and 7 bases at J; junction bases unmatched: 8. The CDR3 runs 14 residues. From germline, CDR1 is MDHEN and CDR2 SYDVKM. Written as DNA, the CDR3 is TGTGCCAGCAGACCCGGACAGGTCTCTGAAAAACTGTTTTTT. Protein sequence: CASRPGQVSEKLFF.

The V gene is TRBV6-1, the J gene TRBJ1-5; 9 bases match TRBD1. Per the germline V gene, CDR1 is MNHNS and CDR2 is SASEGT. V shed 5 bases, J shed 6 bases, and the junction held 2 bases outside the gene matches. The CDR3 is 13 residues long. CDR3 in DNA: TGTGCCAGCAGTACGACAGGGGGTCAGCCCCAGCATTTT. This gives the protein CASSTTGGQPQHF.

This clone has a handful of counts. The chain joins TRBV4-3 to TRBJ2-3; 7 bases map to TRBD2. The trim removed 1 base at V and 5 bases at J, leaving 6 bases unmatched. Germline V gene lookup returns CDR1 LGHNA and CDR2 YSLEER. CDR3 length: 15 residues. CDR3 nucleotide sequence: TGCGCCAGCAGCCAAGGTCGGGGGGTCGGAGATACGCAGTATTTT. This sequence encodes CASSQGRGVGDTQYF.

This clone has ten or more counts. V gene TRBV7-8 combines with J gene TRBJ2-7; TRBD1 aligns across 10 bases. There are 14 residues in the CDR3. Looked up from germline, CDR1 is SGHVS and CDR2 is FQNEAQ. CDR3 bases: TGTGCTGCGGGACAGGGGAGGGTGGGTTACGAGCAGTACTTC. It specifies CAAGQGRVGYEQYF. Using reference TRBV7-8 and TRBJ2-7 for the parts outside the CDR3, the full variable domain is GAGVSQSPRYKVAKRGQDVALRCDPISGHVSLFWYQQALGQGPEFLTYFQNEAQLDKSGLPSDRFFAERPEGSVSTLKIQRTQQEDSAVYLCAAGQGRVGYEQYFGPGTRLTVT.

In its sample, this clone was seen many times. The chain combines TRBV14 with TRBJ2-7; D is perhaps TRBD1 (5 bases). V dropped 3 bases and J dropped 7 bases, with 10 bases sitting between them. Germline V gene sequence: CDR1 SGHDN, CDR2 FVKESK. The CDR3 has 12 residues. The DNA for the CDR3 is TGTGCCAGCAGCCACACAGGTATTGAGCAGTACTTC. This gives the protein CASSHTGIEQYF.

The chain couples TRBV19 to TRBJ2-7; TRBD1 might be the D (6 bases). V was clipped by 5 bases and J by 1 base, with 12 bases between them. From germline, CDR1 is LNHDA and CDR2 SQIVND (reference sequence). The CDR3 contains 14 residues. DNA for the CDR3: TGTGCCAGTAGTGTGGCAGGGGAATCCTACGAGCAGTACTTC. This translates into CASSVAGESYEQYF.

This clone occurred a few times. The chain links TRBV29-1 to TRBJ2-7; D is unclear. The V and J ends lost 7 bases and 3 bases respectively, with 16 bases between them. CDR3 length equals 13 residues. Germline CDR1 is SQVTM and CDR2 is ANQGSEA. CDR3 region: CSAASGPVYEQYF. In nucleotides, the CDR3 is TGCAGCGCAGCTTCAGGTCCGGTCTACGAGCAGTACTTC.

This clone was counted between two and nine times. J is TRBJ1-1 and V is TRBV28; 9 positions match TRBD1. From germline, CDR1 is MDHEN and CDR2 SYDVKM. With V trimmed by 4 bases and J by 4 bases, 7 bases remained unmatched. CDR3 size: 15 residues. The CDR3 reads CASSSGTGLGTEAFF. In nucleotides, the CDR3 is TGTGCCAGCAGTTCCGGGACAGGGCTGGGCACTGAAGCTTTCTTT.

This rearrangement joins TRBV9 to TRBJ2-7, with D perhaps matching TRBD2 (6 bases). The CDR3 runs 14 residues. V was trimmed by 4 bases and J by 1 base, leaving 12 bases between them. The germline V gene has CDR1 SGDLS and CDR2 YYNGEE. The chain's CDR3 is CASSLQGTSYEQYF. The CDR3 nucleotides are TGTGCCAGCAGCCTCCAAGGGACTTCCTACGAGCAGTACTTC.

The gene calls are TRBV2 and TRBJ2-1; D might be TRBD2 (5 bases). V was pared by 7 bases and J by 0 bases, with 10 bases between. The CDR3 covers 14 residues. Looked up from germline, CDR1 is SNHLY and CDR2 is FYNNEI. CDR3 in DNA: TGTGCCAGCAAAAGAGGACTCTCCTACAATGAGCAGTTCTTC. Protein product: CASKRGLSYNEQFF.

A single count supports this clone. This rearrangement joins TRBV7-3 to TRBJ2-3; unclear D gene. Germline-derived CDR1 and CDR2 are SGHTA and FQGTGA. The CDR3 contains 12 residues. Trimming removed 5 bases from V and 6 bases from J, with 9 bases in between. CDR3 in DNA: TGTGCCAGCAGCCCCCTATCCGATACGCAGTATTTT. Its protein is CASSPLSDTQYF.

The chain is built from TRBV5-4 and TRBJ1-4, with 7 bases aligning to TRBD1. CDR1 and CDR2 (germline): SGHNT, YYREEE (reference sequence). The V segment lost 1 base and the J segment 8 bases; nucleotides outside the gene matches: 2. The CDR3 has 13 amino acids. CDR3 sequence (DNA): TGTGCCAGCAGCTTGAGAGGGGGCGAAAAACTGTTTTTT. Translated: CASSLRGGEKLFF.

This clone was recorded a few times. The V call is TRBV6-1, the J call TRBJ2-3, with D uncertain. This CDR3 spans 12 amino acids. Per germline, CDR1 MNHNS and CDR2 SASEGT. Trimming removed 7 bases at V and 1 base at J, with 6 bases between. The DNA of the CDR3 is TGTGCCAGCACGGTAGGCACAGATACGCAGTATTTT. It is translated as CASTVGTDTQYF.